Listed below are T cell receptor beta chains from one sample, sequenced in a study of blood T cell repertoires in COVID-19. The data were produced by immunoSEQ multiplex PCR, yet TCRdb's version contains in-frame clones alone and is incomplete. The sample contains roughly 100,000 clones, just over 85% of which appear only once. Input material: peripheral blood. These receptors were obtained from a woman aged 70-85 years with acute or convalescent COVID-19. CDR3s include the opening cysteine and the closing phenylalanine or tryptophan. Each record gives: D gene, J gene, V gene, clone size, CDR3 protein, CDR3 DNA. A D gene is named only where the DNA matches it firmly. Some rows have no size entry. The others give once, few or many, or a class for an expanded clone.

>NA|TRBJ1-2|TRBV6-5|NA
CASRGRTSGGYTF
TGTGCCAGCAGGGGGAGAACCTCGGGCGGCTACACCTTC
>TRBD2|TRBJ2-3|TRBV27|NA
CASSSRLAGANIGRIEMQYF
TGTGCCAGCAGTTCCAGACTAGCGGGAGCCAATATCGGACGTATAGAAATGCAGTATTTT
>NA|TRBJ2-1|TRBV9|NA
CASSVGGGDFSYNEQFF
TGTGCCAGCAGCGTAGGAGGCGGGGACTTCTCCTACAATGAGCAGTTCTTC
>NA|TRBJ2-3|TRBV7-3|NA
CASSLNGRGLTDTQYF
TGTGCCAGCAGCTTAAACGGGCGGGGCCTCACAGATACGCAGTATTTT
>TRBD1|TRBJ2-7|TRBV6-5|NA
CASSYGDRGYEQYF
TGTGCCAGCAGTTACGGGGACAGGGGCTACGAGCAGTACTTC
>TRBD2|TRBJ2-5|TRBV7-2|once
CASSLATGTSRLETQYF
TGTGCCAGCAGCTTAGCTACCGGGACTAGCCGGTTGGAGACCCAGTACTTC
>TRBD2|TRBJ2-1|TRBV7-2|NA
CASSAQGLAGNNEQFF
TGTGCCAGCAGCGCACAGGGACTAGCGGGCAACAATGAGCAGTTCTTC
>TRBD1|TRBJ2-2|TRBV27|NA
CASSLRRDRAYTGELFF
TGTGCCAGCAGTCTCCGAAGGGACAGGGCGTACACCGGGGAGCTGTTTTTT
>TRBD1|TRBJ1-1|TRBV4-1|NA
CASSPQGLDTEAFF
TGCGCCAGCAGCCCACAGGGGCTTGACACTGAAGCTTTCTTT
>NA|TRBJ1-4|TRBV29-1|NA
CSVGAGGEKLFF
TGCAGCGTTGGAGCAGGAGGGGAAAAACTGTTTTTT
>NA|TRBJ1-1|TRBV10-2|few
CASRGLNTEAFF
TGCGCCAGTCGAGGTCTGAACACTGAAGCTTTCTTT
>NA|TRBJ2-7|TRBV29-1|NA
CSPPLGPPEVEQYF
TGCAGCCCCCCCCTGGGGCCACCTGAGGTCGAGCAGTACTTC
>TRBD2|TRBJ2-2|TRBV6-5|few
CASRAGLTTGELFF
TGTGCCAGCAGAGCGGGACTGACCACCGGGGAGCTGTTTTTT
>NA|TRBJ2-1|TRBV7-6|NA
CASSSRLRGSSYNEQFF
TGTGCCAGCAGCTCCCGGCTTAGGGGCAGCTCCTACAATGAGCAGTTCTTC
>NA|TRBJ2-6|TRBV5-1|NA
CASSLDGFPGANVLTF
TGCGCCAGCAGCTTGGACGGGTTTCCCGGGGCCAACGTCCTGACTTTC